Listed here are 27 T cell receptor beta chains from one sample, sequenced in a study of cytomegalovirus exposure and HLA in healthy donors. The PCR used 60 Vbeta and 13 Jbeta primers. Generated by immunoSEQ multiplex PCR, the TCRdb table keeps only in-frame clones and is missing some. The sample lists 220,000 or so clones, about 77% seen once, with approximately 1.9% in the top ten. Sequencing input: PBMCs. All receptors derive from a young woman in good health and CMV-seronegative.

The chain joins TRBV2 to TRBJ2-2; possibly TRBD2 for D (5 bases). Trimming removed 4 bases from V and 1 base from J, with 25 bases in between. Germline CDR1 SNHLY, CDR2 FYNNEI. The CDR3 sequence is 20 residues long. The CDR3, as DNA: TGTGCCAGCAGTGTTTGGGTCAGTAAGACTAAACGTATGAACACCGGGGAGCTGTTTTTT. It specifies CASSVWVSKTKRMNTGELFF.

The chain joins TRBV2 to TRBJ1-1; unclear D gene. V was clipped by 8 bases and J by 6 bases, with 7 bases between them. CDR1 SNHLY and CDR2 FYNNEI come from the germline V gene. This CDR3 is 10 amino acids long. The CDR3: CASRGPEAFF. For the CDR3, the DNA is TGTGCCAGCCGAGGTCCTGAAGCTTTCTTT.

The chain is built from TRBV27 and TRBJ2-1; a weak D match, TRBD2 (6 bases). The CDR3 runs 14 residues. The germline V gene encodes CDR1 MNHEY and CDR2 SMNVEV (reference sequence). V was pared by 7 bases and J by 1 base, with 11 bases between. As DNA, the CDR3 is TGTGCCAGCACGCTTGGGGGGTCCTACAATGAGCAGTTCTTC. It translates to CASTLGGSYNEQFF.

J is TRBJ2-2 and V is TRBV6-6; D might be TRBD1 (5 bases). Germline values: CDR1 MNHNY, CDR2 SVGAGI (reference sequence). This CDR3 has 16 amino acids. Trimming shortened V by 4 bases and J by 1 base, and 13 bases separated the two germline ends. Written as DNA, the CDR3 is TGTGCCAGCAGTTCCCCCGCTACAGGGAACACCGGGGAGCTGTTTTTT. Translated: CASSSPATGNTGELFF.

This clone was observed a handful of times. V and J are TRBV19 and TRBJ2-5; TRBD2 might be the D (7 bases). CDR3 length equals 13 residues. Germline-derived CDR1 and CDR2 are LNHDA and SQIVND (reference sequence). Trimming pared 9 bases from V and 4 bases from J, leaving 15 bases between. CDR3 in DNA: TGTGCCAGCCTGGGAGGGGGAGGAGAGACCCAGTACTTC. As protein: CASLGGGGETQYF.

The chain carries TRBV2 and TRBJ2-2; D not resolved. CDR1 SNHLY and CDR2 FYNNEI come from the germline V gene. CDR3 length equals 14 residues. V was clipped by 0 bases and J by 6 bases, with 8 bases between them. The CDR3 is CASSEAPSPGELFF. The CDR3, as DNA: TGTGCCAGCAGTGAAGCGCCTAGTCCCGGGGAGCTGTTTTTT.

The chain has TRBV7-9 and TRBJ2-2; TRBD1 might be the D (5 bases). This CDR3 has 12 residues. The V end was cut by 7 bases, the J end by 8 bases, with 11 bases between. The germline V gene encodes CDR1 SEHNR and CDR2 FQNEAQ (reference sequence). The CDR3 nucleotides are TGTGCCAGCATTCATCAGGGAGGGGAGCTGTTTTTT. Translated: CASIHQGGELFF. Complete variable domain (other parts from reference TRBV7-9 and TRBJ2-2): DTGVSQNPRHKITKRGQNVTFRCDPISEHNRLYWYRQTLGQGPEFLTYFQNEAQLEKSRLLSDRFSAERPKGSFSTLEIQRTEQGDSAMYLCASIHQGGELFFGEGSRLTVL.

The CDR3 reads CASSRRQGISYEQYF. Here the CDR3 DNA reads TGTGCCAGCAGTCGTCGACAGGGAATTTCCTACGAGCAGTACTTC. The V and J genes are TRBV6-5 and TRBJ2-7; the match to TRBD1 covers 7 bases. V shed 5 bases and J 1 base; nucleotides not matched to a gene: 8. CDR3 length: 15 amino acids. Germline-derived CDR1 and CDR2 are MNHEY and SVGAGI.

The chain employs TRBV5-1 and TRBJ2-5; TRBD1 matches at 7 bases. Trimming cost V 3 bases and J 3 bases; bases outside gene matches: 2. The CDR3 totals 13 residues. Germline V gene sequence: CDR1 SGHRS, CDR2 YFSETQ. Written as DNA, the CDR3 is TGCGCCAGCAGCTGGGGGACAGAAGAGACCCAGTACTTC. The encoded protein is CASSWGTEETQYF.

The CDR3 nucleotides are TGTGCCAGCAGCCAAGAGTCAGGGCGCTCACCCCTCCACTTT. This encodes CASSQESGRSPLHF. The rearrangement joins TRBV14 to TRBJ1-6, with D perhaps matching TRBD1 (5 bases). Trimming cost V 0 bases and J 10 bases, with 10 bases left between them. The CDR3 sequence is 14 residues long. Germline V gene lookup returns CDR1 SGHDN and CDR2 FVKESK. The full variable domain, completed using reference TRBV14 and TRBJ1-6, is EAGVTQFPSHSVIEKGQTVTLRCDPISGHDNLYWYRRVMGKEIKFLLHFVKESKQDESGMPNNRFLAERTGGTYSTLKVQPAELEDSGVYFCASSQESGRSPLHFGNGTRLTVT.

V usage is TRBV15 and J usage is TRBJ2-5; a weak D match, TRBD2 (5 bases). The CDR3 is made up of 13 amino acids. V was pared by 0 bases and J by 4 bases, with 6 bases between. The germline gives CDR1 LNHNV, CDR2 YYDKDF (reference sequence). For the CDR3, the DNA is TGTGCCACCAGCAGAGATGAGGGAGAGACCCAGTACTTC. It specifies CATSRDEGETQYF.

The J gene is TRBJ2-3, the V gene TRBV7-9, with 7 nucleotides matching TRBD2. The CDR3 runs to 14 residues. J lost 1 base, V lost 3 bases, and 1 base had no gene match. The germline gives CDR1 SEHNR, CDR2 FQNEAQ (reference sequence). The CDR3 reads CASSFAGGTDTQYF. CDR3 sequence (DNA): TGTGCCAGCAGCTTCGCGGGGGGCACAGATACGCAGTATTTT.

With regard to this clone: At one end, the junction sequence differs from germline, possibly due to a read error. The CDR3 spells CVSSIRLTSGNYNEQFF. In nucleotides, the CDR3 is TGTGTCAGTAGTATACGTCTCACTAGCGGCAACTACAATGAGCAGTTCTTC. V usage is TRBV19 and J usage is TRBJ2-1; 8 nucleotides align to TRBD2. CDR1 and CDR2 (germline): LNHDA, SQIVND (reference sequence). CDR3 length: 17 amino acids.

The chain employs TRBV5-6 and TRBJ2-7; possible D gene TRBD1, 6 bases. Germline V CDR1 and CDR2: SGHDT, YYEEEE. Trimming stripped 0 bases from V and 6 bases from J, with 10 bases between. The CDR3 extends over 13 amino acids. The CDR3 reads CASSLVGGSEQYF. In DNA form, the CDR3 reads TGTGCCAGCAGCTTGGTTGGGGGCTCCGAGCAGTACTTC.

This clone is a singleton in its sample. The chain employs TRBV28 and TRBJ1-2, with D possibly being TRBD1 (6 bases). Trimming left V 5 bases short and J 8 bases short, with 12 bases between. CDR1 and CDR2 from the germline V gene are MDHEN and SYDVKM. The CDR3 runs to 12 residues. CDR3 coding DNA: TGTGCCAGCAGTGTGGACAGACGGGGCTACACCTTC. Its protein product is CASSVDRRGYTF.

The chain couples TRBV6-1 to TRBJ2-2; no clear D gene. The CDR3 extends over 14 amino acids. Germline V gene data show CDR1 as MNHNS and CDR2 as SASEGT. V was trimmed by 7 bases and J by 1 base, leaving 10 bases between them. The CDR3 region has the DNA TGTGCCAGCAATGCGGCGGTGAACACCGGGGAGCTGTTTTTT. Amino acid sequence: CASNAAVNTGELFF.

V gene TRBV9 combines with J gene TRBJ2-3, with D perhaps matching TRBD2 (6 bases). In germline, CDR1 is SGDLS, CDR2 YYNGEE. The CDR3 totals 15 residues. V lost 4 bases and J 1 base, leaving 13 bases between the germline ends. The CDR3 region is CASSPRGGGTDTQYF. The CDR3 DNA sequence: TGTGCCAGCAGCCCCCGCGGAGGGGGCACAGATACGCAGTATTTT.

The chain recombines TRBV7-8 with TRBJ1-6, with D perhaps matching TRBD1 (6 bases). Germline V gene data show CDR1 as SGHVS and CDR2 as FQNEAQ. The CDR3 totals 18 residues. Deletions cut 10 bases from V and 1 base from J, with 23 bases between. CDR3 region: CATIGGGARSSYNSPLHF. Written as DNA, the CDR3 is TGTGCCACCATCGGAGGGGGGGCCAGGTCGTCCTATAATTCACCCCTCCACTTT.

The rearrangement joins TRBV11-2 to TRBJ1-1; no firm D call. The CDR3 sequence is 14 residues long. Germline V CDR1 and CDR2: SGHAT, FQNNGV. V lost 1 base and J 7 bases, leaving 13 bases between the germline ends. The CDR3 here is CASSLGAGQHEAFF. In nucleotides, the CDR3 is TGTGCCAGCAGCTTAGGGGCTGGCCAGCATGAAGCTTTCTTT.

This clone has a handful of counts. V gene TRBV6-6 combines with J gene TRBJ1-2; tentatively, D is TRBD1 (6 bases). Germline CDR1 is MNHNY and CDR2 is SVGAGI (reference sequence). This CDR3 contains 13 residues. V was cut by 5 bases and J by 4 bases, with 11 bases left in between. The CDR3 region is CASSHGQLYGYTF. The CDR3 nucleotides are TGTGCCAGCAGTCACGGACAGCTCTATGGCTACACCTTC.

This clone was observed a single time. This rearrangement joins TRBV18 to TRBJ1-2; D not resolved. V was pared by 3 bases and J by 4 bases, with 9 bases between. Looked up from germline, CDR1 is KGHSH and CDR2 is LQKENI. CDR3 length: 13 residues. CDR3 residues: CASSPRGAYGYTF. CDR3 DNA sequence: TGTGCCAGCTCACCGCGGGGAGCCTATGGCTACACCTTC.

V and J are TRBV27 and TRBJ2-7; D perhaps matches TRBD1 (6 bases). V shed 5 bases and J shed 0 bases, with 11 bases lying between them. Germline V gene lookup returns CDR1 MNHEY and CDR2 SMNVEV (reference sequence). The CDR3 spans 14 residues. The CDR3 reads CASSPGQFSYEQYF. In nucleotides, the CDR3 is TGTGCCAGCAGTCCCGGACAGTTCTCCTACGAGCAGTACTTC.

The CDR3 DNA reads as TGTGCCTGGAGTGCTCTCTCTCACGCGGATACGCAGTATTTT. This sequence encodes CAWSALSHADTQYF. The chain joins TRBV30 to TRBJ2-3; D is unresolved. Germline V gene lookup returns CDR1 GTSNPN and CDR2 SVGIG (reference sequence). This CDR3 has 14 residues. V lost 1 base to trimming and J lost 6 bases, with 14 bases between them.

The DNA for the CDR3 is TGTGCCAGCAGTGAACTTGCGGGAGCGAGTGAGCAGTTCTTC. This sequence encodes CASSELAGASEQFF. V and J are TRBV2 and TRBJ2-1; 7 nucleotides line up with TRBD2. The CDR3 is 14 residues long. The V gene end was trimmed by 2 bases and the J gene end by 9 bases; junction bases not matched to a gene: 7. Germline V gene lookup returns CDR1 SNHLY and CDR2 FYNNEI.

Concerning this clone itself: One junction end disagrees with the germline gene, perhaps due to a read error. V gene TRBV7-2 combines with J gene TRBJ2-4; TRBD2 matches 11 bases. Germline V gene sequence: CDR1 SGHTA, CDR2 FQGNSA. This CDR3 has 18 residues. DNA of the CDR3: TGTGCCAGCAGCCTAACCTCCGGGACTAGCGGCGTAAAAACATTCAGTGAATTC. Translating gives CASSLTSGTSGVKTFSEF.

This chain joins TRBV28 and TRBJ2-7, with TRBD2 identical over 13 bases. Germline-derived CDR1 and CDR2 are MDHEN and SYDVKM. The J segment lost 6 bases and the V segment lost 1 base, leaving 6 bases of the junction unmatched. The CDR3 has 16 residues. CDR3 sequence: CASSLSGLAGKGEQYF. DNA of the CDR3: TGTGCCAGCAGTTTATCGGGACTAGCGGGAAAGGGCGAGCAGTACTTC.

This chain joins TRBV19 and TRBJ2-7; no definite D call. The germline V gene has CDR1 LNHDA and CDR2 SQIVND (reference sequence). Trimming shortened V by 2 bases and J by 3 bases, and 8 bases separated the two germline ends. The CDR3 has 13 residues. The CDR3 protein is CASSISSYYEQYF. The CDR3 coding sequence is TGTGCCAGTAGTATAAGTAGCTACTACGAGCAGTACTTC.